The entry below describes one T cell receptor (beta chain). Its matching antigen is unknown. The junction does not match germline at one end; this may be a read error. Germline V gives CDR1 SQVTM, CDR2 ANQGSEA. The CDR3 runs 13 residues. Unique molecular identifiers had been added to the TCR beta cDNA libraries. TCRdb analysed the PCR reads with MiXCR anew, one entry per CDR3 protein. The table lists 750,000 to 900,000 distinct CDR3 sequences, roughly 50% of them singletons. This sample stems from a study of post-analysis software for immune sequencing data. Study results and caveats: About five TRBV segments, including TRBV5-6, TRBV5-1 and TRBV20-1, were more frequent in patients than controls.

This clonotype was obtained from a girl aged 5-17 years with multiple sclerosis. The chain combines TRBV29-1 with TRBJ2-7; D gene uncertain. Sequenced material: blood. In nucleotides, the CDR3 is TGCAGCGTTGAAGACGAGACAAACTACGGGCAGTACTTC. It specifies CSVEDETNYGQYF.